Presented here are 10 T cell receptor beta chains from one specimen sequenced in a study of technical replicates of blood from several donors listed by TCRdb under 2017. Libraries came from the immunoSEQ multiplex PCR assay. Drawn from immuneACCESS, this table holds only the in-frame rearrangements with V and J called that TCRdb kept. Clones are partly lost; checked studies trace under half to an unresolved V gene and leave the rest unexplained. In this sample the table shows about 59,000 clones, just under 95% of which occur a single time. Less than 5% of the sample is held by the ten biggest clonotypes. The sequencing input was PBMCs. Receptors were obtained from a human donor in good health. Some clones in this sample may be carry-over from other donors' samples.

The CDR3 DNA follows: TGTGCCAGCAGTTACGGGGGGGCTGGGAATGAGCAGTTCTTC. It yields the protein CASSYGGAGNEQFF. The gene calls are TRBV6-5 and TRBJ2-1; possible D gene TRBD2, 7 bases. The ends were cut back, 2 bases at V and 7 bases at J, with 12 bases in the middle. CDR3 length equals 14 residues. Germline V lookup: CDR1 MNHEY, CDR2 SVGAGI.

This clone has a single count. This chain joins TRBV29-1 and TRBJ2-1; D might be TRBD2 (6 bases). The CDR3 loop spans 12 amino acids. The germline gives CDR1 SQVTM, CDR2 ANQGSEA. CDR3 in amino acids: CSAGGDDNEQFF. CDR3 nucleotides: TGCAGTGCTGGCGGGGACGACAATGAGCAGTTCTTC.

The gene calls are TRBV10-2 and TRBJ1-2, with 10 bases identical to TRBD1. The germline V gene has CDR1 WSHSY and CDR2 SAAADI. This CDR3 comprises 16 residues. With 4 bases clipped from V and 7 bases from J, the junction kept 12 bases outside the gene matches. CDR3 sequence reads: CASSAGQGLTGFGYTF. In DNA, the CDR3 is TGCGCCAGCAGTGCGGGACAGGGGCTAACGGGGTTTGGCTACACCTTC.

The genes are TRBV7-9 and TRBJ2-5; tentative D call: TRBD2 (6 bases). There are 14 residues in the CDR3. Trimming took 3 bases from V and 5 from J, leaving 13 bases between them. Germline CDR1 and CDR2: SEHNR and FQNEAQ (reference sequence). The CDR3 DNA reads as TGTGCCAGCAGCTTGGTTTCAGGGAGGGAGACCCAGTACTTC. This gives the protein CASSLVSGRETQYF.

The J gene is TRBJ2-7, the V gene TRBV5-1, with D tentatively TRBD1 (5 bases). The CDR3 has 12 residues. Germline assignment: CDR1 SGHRS and CDR2 YFSETQ. V was cut by 1 base and J by 4 bases, with 6 bases left in between. CDR3 DNA: TGCGCCAGCAGCTTGCCAGGGTACGAGCAGTACTTC. Translation gives CASSLPGYEQYF.

This clone was seen once. This chain connects TRBV6-4 to TRBJ2-7; a weak D match, TRBD2 (6 bases). Germline V gives CDR1 MRHNA, CDR2 SNTAGT. Between the trimmed V and J ends, which lost 6 bases and 2 bases, there was a span of 17 bases. The CDR3 spans 15 residues. The CDR3 coding sequence is TGTGCCAGCAGCGGAGCGGGCAAAACCCCCTACGAGCAGTACTTC. Protein: CASSGAGKTPYEQYF.

The CDR3 coding sequence is TGTGCCAGCAGCTCCGCAACCAACTACTATGGCTACACCTTC. This translates into CASSSATNYYGYTF. The V gene is TRBV9, the J gene TRBJ1-2; D is uncertain. The V gene's germline CDR1 is SGDLS and CDR2 YYNGEE. The V gene lost 4 bases and the J gene lost 3 bases, with 13 bases spanning the gap. The CDR3 has 14 residues.

The gene calls are TRBV14 and TRBJ1-3; the D gene is possibly TRBD1 (5 bases). Germline V gives CDR1 SGHDN, CDR2 FVKESK. Trimming removed 6 bases at V and 0 bases at J, with 9 bases between. The CDR3 has 14 residues. This CDR3 is CASRGTDSGNTIYF. The CDR3 DNA sequence: TGTGCCAGCAGAGGGACTGACTCTGGAAACACCATATATTTT.

This chain links TRBV12-5 with TRBJ2-7, with D hard to call. The V and J ends lost 4 bases and 0 bases respectively, with 10 bases between them. Per the germline V gene, CDR1 is LGHNT and CDR2 is FRNRAP. The CDR3 sequence is 14 residues long. The CDR3 is CASGSPMASYEQYF. The DNA for the CDR3 is TGTGCTAGTGGTTCCCCGATGGCCTCCTACGAGCAGTACTTC.

The CDR3 sequence: CASSLGWGTSLEQYF. CDR3 in DNA: TGCGCCAGCAGCTTGGGATGGGGGACTTCCCTCGAGCAGTACTTC. This sequence joins TRBV5-1 and TRBJ2-7, with D possibly being TRBD2 (6 bases). The CDR3 covers 15 residues. Trimming took off 0 bases at V and 6 bases at J, with 16 bases between the two ends. The germline V gene encodes CDR1 SGHRS and CDR2 YFSETQ.